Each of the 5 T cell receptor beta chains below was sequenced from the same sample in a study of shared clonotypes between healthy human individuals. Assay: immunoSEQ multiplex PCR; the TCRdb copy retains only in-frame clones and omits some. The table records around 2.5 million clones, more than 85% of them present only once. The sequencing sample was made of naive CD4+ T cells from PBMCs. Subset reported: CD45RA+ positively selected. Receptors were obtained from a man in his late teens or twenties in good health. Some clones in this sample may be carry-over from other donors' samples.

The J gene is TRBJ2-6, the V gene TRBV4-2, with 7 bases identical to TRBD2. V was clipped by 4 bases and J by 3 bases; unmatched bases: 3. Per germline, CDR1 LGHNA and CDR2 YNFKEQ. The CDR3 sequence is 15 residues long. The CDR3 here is CASSRGGGGANVLTF. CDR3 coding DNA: TGTGCCAGCAGCCGCGGGGGTGGTGGGGCCAACGTCCTGACTTTC.

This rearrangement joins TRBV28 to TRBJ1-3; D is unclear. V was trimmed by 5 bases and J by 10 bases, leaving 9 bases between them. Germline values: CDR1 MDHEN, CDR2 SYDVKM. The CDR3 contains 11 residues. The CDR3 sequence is CASSEYHTIYF. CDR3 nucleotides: TGTGCCAGCAGTGAATATCATACCATATATTTT.

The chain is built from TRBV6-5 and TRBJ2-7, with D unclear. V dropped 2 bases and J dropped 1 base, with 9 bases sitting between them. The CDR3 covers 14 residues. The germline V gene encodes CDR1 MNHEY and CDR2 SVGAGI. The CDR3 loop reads CASSYNSRSYEQYF. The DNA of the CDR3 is TGTGCCAGCAGTTACAATAGCCGGTCCTACGAGCAGTACTTC.

The CDR3 region is CASSARQRDTTDTQYF. DNA for the CDR3: TGTGCCAGCAGCGCACGCCAGCGGGATACAACAGATACGCAGTATTTT. The J gene is TRBJ2-3, the V gene TRBV5-4; TRBD2 matches 7 bases. J lost 3 bases, V lost 4 bases, and 11 bases had no gene match. CDR1 and CDR2 (germline): SGHNT, YYREEE (reference sequence). The CDR3 extends over 16 amino acids.

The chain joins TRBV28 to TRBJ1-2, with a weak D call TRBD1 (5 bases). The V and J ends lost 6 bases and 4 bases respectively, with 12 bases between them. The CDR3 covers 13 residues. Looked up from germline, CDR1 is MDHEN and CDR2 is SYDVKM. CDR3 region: CASSQRQGYGYTF. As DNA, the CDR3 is TGTGCCAGCAGCCAAAGGCAGGGCTATGGCTACACCTTC.